This TCR beta chain was recovered during a study of OX40 agonist ivuxolimab in advanced cancers. On the study more broadly: Subjects had a mean age of 60 years, with a range of roughly 23 to 80; almost 85% were male.

The assay was immunoSEQ multiplex PCR, and TCRdb's table has in-frame clones only and misses some. The sample yields roughly 75,000 clones, about 86% seen once. This CDR3 has 13 amino acids. V was trimmed by 4 bases and J by 4 bases, leaving 7 bases between them. Germline V CDR1 and CDR2: SGHTA, FQGNSA. Sequencing was performed on CD4+ or CD8+ T cells sorted from blood, taken in a trial of the OX40 agonist ivuxolimab. The TCR comes from an adult with an advanced solid tumor such as melanoma, head and neck, liver or kidney cancer. This chain links TRBV7-2 with TRBJ2-2; no clear D gene. CDR3 protein: CASSWVSTGELFF. CDR3 DNA sequence: TGTGCCAGCAGCTGGGTTTCCACCGGGGAGCTGTTTTTT.